These T cell receptor beta chains were read from a single sample in a study of cytomegalovirus exposure and HLA in healthy donors. The repertoire was sequenced with immunoSEQ multiplex PCR; TCRdb's copy has only in-frame clones and lacks some. Counted here are approximately 80,000 clones, about four fifths occurring once; the ten biggest clones make up 4% to 5%. Sequencing was carried out using PBMCs. The origin of the receptors is a man aged 55 to 70 in good health and CMV-seronegative. Both conserved end residues are part of each CDR3. The D gene is left open where the match is weak. Expanded clones get a size class; other rows say once, few or many, or leave the size out.

TRBD1	TRBJ1-6	NA	TRBV6-5	TGTGCCAGCAGCCCGGGACAGGATAATTCACCCCTCCACTTT	CASSPGQDNSPLHF
TRBD2	TRBJ2-5	NA	TRBV5-1	TGCGCCAGCAGCTTTGCGGGGGAAGAGACCCAGTACTTC	CASSFAGEETQYF
TRBD1	TRBJ1-3	NA	TRBV4-2	TGTGCCAGCACCGCGGACACAGGGGAAGTAAACACCATATATTTT	CASTADTGEVNTIYF
TRBD1	TRBJ1-1	NA	TRBV6-1	TGTGCCAGCAGCCGGGACAGGGGGGACACTGAAGCTTTCTTT	CASSRDRGDTEAFF
NA	TRBJ1-5	NA	TRBV5-4	TGTGCCAGCAGCTTCCAGGGCAATCAGCCCCAGCATTTT	CASSFQGNQPQHF
TRBD2	TRBJ2-5	NA	TRBV6-1	TGTGCCAGCCCCGCCGGGACTAGTTTTGTGGAGACCCAGTACTTC	CASPAGTSFVETQYF
TRBD2	TRBJ2-5	NA	TRBV14	TGTGCCAGCAGCCAAGATACTAGCGGGGGGTACGAGACCCAGTACTTC	CASSQDTSGGYETQYF
TRBD2	TRBJ2-1	once	TRBV7-3	TGTGCCAGCAGCCCTAGCGGCCGAAACAATGAGCAGTTCTTC	CASSPSGRNNEQFF
NA	TRBJ1-2	few	TRBV25-1	TGTGCCAGCAGCCCTTTTATTACTAACTATGGCTACACCTTC	CASSPFITNYGYTF
TRBD2	TRBJ2-3	NA	TRBV7-3	TGTGCCAGCAGCTTAGAGGTTGGACTAGCGGGGGGGACTTACACAGATACGCAGTATTTT	CASSLEVGLAGGTYTDTQYF
TRBD2	TRBJ2-1	NA	TRBV2	TGTGCCAGAGCAATGAGCGGGGCCATCTACAATGAGCAGTTCTTC	CARAMSGAIYNEQFF
NA	TRBJ1-2	NA	TRBV27	TGTGCCAGCAGTTTTACAGCAGCTAACTATGGCTACACCTTC	CASSFTAANYGYTF
TRBD2	TRBJ2-1	NA	TRBV7-3	TGTGCCAACAGACGTGGGACTACCACTCTATTGGACAATGAGCAGTTCTTC	CANRRGTTTLLDNEQFF
TRBD2	TRBJ2-1	once	TRBV4-2	TGTGCCAGCAGCCCTCTCCCGGGACTAGCGGTCAATGAGCAGTTCTTC	CASSPLPGLAVNEQFF
TRBD1	TRBJ2-6	NA	TRBV18	TGTGCCAGCTCATCGGGACAGACTGGGGCCAACGTCCTGACTTTC	CASSSGQTGANVLTF
TRBD2	TRBJ2-1	NA	TRBV9	TGTGCCAGCAGCGAATCTAGCGGGGCTTACAATGAGCAGTTCTTC	CASSESSGAYNEQFF
NA	TRBJ1-1	few	TRBV5-1	TGCGCCAGCGGCGGGACTGGGGGGAACACTGAAGCTTTCTTT	CASGGTGGNTEAFF
NA	TRBJ2-3	NA	TRBV11-3	TGTGCCAGCAGCTTAGATCCAGGACCTGCGGGCCCACGGACGCAGTATTTT	CASSLDPGPAGPRTQYF
TRBD1	TRBJ2-7	once	TRBV9	TGTGCCAGCAGCGTAGAGGACAGGGGTTTAGCCGAGCAGTACTTC	CASSVEDRGLAEQYF
NA	TRBJ1-1	NA	TRBV19	TGTGCCAGTGGCAGTAGGGGTTTAGGTGAAGCTTTCTTT	CASGSRGLGEAFF
TRBD2	TRBJ2-3	NA	TRBV11-3	TGTGCCAGCAGCGCGGGGGGATACACAGATACGCAGTATTTT	CASSAGGYTDTQYF
TRBD1	TRBJ1-6	few	TRBV11-1	TGTGCCAGCAGCTTAACAGGGGACGGCTCACCCCTCCACTTT	CASSLTGDGSPLHF
NA	TRBJ2-3	NA	TRBV2	TGTGCCAGCAGTGGGGCGTACGGGGTCGGGCCGCAGTATTTT	CASSGAYGVGPQYF
TRBD1	TRBJ1-2	NA	TRBV9	TGTGCCAGCAGCGTAGGACAGGGTGGCTACACCTTC	CASSVGQGGYTF
NA	TRBJ1-5	NA	TRBV19	TGTGCCAGTAGCTTAGATAGCAATCAGCCCCAGCATTTT	CASSLDSNQPQHF
NA	TRBJ1-1	NA	TRBV6-1	TGTGCCAGCAGTGTCTCGGTAGAAACTGAAGCTTTCTTT	CASSVSVETEAFF
TRBD1	TRBJ1-5	NA	TRBV30	TGTGCCTGGGCAGGACAGGCTGATCAGCCCCAGCATTTT	CAWAGQADQPQHF
NA	TRBJ1-2	NA	TRBV5-6	TGTGCCAGCAGCTTGGAACGGAACTATGGCTACACCTTC	CASSLERNYGYTF
NA	TRBJ2-1	NA	TRBV18	TGTGCCAGCTCACCCGGGACTCCTAATCATGAGCAGTTCTTC	CASSPGTPNHEQFF
NA	TRBJ1-5	NA	TRBV27	TGTGCCAGCAAGGGGAATAGCAATCAGCCCCAGCATTTT	CASKGNSNQPQHF
TRBD1	TRBJ2-3	NA	TRBV2	TGTGCCAGCCGGACAGGGGTTCACACAGATACGCAGTATTTT	CASRTGVHTDTQYF
NA	TRBJ2-5	NA	TRBV6-6	TGTGCCAGCAGGGACATGGGTAGGGGAGAGACCCAGTACTTC	CASRDMGRGETQYF
TRBD1	TRBJ1-1	few	TRBV6-6	TGTGCCAGCAGTCCTCTGACAGGGGCCGGAAACACTGAAGCTTTCTTT	CASSPLTGAGNTEAFF
NA	TRBJ2-3	NA	TRBV14	TGTGCCAGCAGCCAAGATGTCGGGGGAACCCGCACAGATACGCAGTATTTT	CASSQDVGGTRTDTQYF
TRBD1	TRBJ1-1	NA	TRBV2	TGTGCCAGCAGGACAGGGGTGTACACTGAAGCTTTCTTT	CASRTGVYTEAFF
TRBD1	TRBJ2-2	once	TRBV30	TGTGCCTGGACCCCGGGACAGGGTTTGGGCACCGGGGAGCTGTTTTTT	CAWTPGQGLGTGELFF
NA	TRBJ1-6	NA	TRBV19	TGTGCCACCAGGACAGTCGAAATAAATTCACCCCTCCACTTT	CATRTVEINSPLHF